The clone carrying this T cell receptor (beta chain) appeared a few times. Its antigen is not known. This specimen comes from a study of CD8 T cells in ankylosing spondylitis. Study-level findings and limits: Certain motif variants had earlier appeared in reactive arthritis synovial fluid and blood. It was reported that disease-linked clones were significantly enriched in matched ankylosing spondylitis synovial fluid. What appeared characteristic of ankylosing spondylitis blood was a TCR beta motif of fewer than ten highly homologous variants.

CDR1 MDHEN and CDR2 SYDVKM come from the germline V gene. The trim removed 3 bases at V and 0 bases at J, leaving 5 bases unmatched. This CDR3 region has 16 residues. Quantitative 5'-RACE with molecular barcodes produced the TCR beta libraries. MiXCR was run by TCRdb on the 5' RACE reads, yielding one entry per CDR3 protein. The data hold under 400,000 distinct CDR3 sequences, with 11% observed a single time. The sample consisted of blood, either unsorted or a sorted T cell fraction (not recorded which). This receptor was obtained from a female donor with ankylosing spondylitis or in good health (not recorded which). The gene calls are TRBV28 and TRBJ2-7; 10 positions agree with TRBD1. The CDR3 here is CASSLFGTGDSYEQYF. CDR3 in DNA: TGTGCCAGCAGTTTGTTCGGGACAGGGGACTCCTACGAGCAGTACTTC.